The rows below give T cell receptor beta chains drawn from one sample of a study of blood T cells in healthy people across ages. TCRdb called the 5' RACE reads again in MiXCR, with one record for every CDR3 protein. The sample has around 870,000 distinct CDR3 sequences, 29% seen once; the top ten hold 15% to 20%. The sequencing sample was made of blood. The receptors originated from a woman over 75 in good health. CDR3s include the opening cysteine and the closing phenylalanine or tryptophan. The D gene is left open where the match is weak. Some rows mark clone size as missing; the rest say once, few, many or name a class of expanded clone.

cdr3_nt cdr3_aa j_call v_call clone_size d_call
TGTGCCAGCAGTTCCCCAGACAGGGCGGCTGAAGCTTTCTTT CASSSPDRAAEAFF TRBJ1-1 TRBV6-5 many TRBD1
TGTGCCAGCAGCCATCCGGGACGCGCGCAGTATTTT CASSHPGRAQYF TRBJ2-3 TRBV7-2 - -
TGTGCCAGCAGCCAAGCAGGGGGGCGATTGTACCAAGAGACCCAGTACTTC CASSQAGGRLYQETQYF TRBJ2-5 TRBV3-1 few -
TGCGCCAGCAGCCAAGATCCCCCCCGGACTAGCGGTCCCTACAATGAGCAGTTCTTC CASSQDPPRTSGPYNEQFF TRBJ2-1 TRBV4-3 few TRBD2
TGTGCCTGGAGTGCCCCCGGGACAGGGGGTGAAAAACTGTTTTTT CAWSAPGTGGEKLFF TRBJ1-4 TRBV30 - TRBD1
TGCAGTGCTCGCCGATCTATAGTGAACACTGAAGCTTTCTTT CSARRSIVNTEAFF TRBJ1-1 TRBV20-1 - -
TGCGCCAACGGCTTGGGGGGTCAGACGTACGAGACCCAGTACTTC CANGLGGQTYETQYF TRBJ2-5 TRBV5-1 - -
TGTGCCAGCAGCCAATCCGGGACAGGATCCAATGAGCAGTTCTTC CASSQSGTGSNEQFF TRBJ2-1 TRBV6-5 many TRBD1
TGTGCCAGCACCCGTACCCTACACCCGAGGGCAGATACGCAGTATTTT CASTRTLHPRADTQYF TRBJ2-3 TRBV6-2/TRBV6-3 many -
TGTGCCAGCAGCCAAGGACGGAGTAACTATGGCTACACCTTC CASSQGRSNYGYTF TRBJ1-2 TRBV3-1 - -
TGTGCCAGCGGTACTAGCCCATCCTACGAGCAGTACTTC CASGTSPSYEQYF TRBJ2-7 TRBV7-9 many -
TGCGCCAGCAGCTTACAGGGGAGAGGGAACACTGAAGCTTTCTTT CASSLQGRGNTEAFF TRBJ1-1 TRBV5-1 many TRBD1
TGTGCCAGCAGTTTGGGGACAGGGAAGAACGAGCAGTACTTC CASSLGTGKNEQYF TRBJ2-7 TRBV6-2/TRBV6-3 - TRBD1
TGTGCCAGCAGTTACCCCCATGACAGAGACCAAGAGACCCAGTACTTC CASSYPHDRDQETQYF TRBJ2-5 TRBV6-5 - -
TGTGCCAGTAGTACCTCTTTCGCCAGGGGGGCGAGGCAAGAGACCCAGTACTTC CASSTSFARGARQETQYF TRBJ2-5 TRBV19 - -
TGTGCCAGCAGCCCCGGACATCCTAGGGACAGCCGCGGTACTGGGGCCAACGTCCTGACTTTC CASSPGHPRDSRGTGANVLTF TRBJ2-6 TRBV9 few TRBD1
TGTGCCAGCAGTTACTCAATAAGGCAGGCACAGTTCTTC CASSYSIRQAQFF TRBJ2-1 TRBV6-2/TRBV6-3 many -
TGTGCCAGCAAACCCGGGGGGCGAACCTACAATGAGCAGTTCTTC CASKPGGRTYNEQFF TRBJ2-1 TRBV6-6 many -
TGTGCCAGCAGTTTCGGGGGCGCAGGTGGAGATACGCAGTATTTT CASSFGGAGGDTQYF TRBJ2-3 TRBV12-3/TRBV12-4 - -
TGCAGCGTTCAAGGGGACCGATCGGCCGCCAAAAACATTCAGTACTTC CSVQGDRSAAKNIQYF TRBJ2-4 TRBV29-1 few -
TGTGCCAGCACCTCACGGGGACAGGGCGGTAAAGGCTATGGCTACACCTTC CASTSRGQGGKGYGYTF TRBJ1-2 TRBV5-6 many TRBD1
TGTGCCAGCAGACCCACCGGGACAGGGGACACCGGGGAGCTGTTTTTT CASRPTGTGDTGELFF TRBJ2-2 TRBV6-5 - TRBD1
TGTGCCAGCAGCTACGCAGGGGGCAAGCAGTTCTTC CASSYAGGKQFF TRBJ2-1 TRBV12-3/TRBV12-4 - TRBD1
TGTGCCAGCAGCTTAGCCCCGGTTAGCGGGGGGTCCAGGGGTATCTACAATGAGCAGTTCTTC CASSLAPVSGGSRGIYNEQFF TRBJ2-1 TRBV7-7 - TRBD2
TGTGCCACCAGCAGAGATAGGCCCCCTATTGATACGCAGTATTTT CATSRDRPPIDTQYF TRBJ2-3 TRBV15 many -